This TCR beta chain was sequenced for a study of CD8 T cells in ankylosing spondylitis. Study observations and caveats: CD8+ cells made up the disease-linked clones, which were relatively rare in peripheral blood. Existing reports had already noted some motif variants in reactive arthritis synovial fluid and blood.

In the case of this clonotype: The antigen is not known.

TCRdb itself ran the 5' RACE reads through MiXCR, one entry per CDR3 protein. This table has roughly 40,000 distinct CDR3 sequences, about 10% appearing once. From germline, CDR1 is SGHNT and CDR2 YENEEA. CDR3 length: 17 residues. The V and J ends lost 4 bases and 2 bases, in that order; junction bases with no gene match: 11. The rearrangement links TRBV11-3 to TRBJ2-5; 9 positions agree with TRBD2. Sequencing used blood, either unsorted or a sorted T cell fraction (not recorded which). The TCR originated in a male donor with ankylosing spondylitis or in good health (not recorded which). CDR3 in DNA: TGTGCCAGCAGCTCGGCGAGTGCTAGCGGGGAGCAAGAGACCCAGTACTTC. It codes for CASSSASASGEQETQYF.